This T cell receptor beta chain was recovered during a study of blood T cell repertoires in COVID-19. TCRdb's copy holds only in-frame clones and misses some; the assay was immunoSEQ multiplex PCR. The sample has roughly 190,000 clones, more than 75% seen once. J lost 3 bases, V lost 3 bases, and 6 bases had no gene match. The germline V gene has CDR1 SGDLS and CDR2 YYNGEE. This CDR3 spans 15 amino acids. The sequenced material came from peripheral blood. The chain is built from TRBV9 and TRBJ2-3; 8 bases match TRBD2. This receptor was taken from a man in his forties or fifties with active or convalescent COVID-19. Here the CDR3 reads CASSGAGVLTDTQYF. DNA for the CDR3: TGTGCCAGCAGCGGAGCGGGGGTACTGACAGATACGCAGTATTTT. Full variable domain (missing parts from reference TRBV9 and TRBJ2-3): DSGVTQTPKHLITATGQRVTLRCSPRSGDLSVYWYQQSLDQGLQFLIQYYNGEERAKGNILERFSAQQFPDLHSELNLSSLELGDSALYFCASSGAGVLTDTQYFGPGTRLTVL.